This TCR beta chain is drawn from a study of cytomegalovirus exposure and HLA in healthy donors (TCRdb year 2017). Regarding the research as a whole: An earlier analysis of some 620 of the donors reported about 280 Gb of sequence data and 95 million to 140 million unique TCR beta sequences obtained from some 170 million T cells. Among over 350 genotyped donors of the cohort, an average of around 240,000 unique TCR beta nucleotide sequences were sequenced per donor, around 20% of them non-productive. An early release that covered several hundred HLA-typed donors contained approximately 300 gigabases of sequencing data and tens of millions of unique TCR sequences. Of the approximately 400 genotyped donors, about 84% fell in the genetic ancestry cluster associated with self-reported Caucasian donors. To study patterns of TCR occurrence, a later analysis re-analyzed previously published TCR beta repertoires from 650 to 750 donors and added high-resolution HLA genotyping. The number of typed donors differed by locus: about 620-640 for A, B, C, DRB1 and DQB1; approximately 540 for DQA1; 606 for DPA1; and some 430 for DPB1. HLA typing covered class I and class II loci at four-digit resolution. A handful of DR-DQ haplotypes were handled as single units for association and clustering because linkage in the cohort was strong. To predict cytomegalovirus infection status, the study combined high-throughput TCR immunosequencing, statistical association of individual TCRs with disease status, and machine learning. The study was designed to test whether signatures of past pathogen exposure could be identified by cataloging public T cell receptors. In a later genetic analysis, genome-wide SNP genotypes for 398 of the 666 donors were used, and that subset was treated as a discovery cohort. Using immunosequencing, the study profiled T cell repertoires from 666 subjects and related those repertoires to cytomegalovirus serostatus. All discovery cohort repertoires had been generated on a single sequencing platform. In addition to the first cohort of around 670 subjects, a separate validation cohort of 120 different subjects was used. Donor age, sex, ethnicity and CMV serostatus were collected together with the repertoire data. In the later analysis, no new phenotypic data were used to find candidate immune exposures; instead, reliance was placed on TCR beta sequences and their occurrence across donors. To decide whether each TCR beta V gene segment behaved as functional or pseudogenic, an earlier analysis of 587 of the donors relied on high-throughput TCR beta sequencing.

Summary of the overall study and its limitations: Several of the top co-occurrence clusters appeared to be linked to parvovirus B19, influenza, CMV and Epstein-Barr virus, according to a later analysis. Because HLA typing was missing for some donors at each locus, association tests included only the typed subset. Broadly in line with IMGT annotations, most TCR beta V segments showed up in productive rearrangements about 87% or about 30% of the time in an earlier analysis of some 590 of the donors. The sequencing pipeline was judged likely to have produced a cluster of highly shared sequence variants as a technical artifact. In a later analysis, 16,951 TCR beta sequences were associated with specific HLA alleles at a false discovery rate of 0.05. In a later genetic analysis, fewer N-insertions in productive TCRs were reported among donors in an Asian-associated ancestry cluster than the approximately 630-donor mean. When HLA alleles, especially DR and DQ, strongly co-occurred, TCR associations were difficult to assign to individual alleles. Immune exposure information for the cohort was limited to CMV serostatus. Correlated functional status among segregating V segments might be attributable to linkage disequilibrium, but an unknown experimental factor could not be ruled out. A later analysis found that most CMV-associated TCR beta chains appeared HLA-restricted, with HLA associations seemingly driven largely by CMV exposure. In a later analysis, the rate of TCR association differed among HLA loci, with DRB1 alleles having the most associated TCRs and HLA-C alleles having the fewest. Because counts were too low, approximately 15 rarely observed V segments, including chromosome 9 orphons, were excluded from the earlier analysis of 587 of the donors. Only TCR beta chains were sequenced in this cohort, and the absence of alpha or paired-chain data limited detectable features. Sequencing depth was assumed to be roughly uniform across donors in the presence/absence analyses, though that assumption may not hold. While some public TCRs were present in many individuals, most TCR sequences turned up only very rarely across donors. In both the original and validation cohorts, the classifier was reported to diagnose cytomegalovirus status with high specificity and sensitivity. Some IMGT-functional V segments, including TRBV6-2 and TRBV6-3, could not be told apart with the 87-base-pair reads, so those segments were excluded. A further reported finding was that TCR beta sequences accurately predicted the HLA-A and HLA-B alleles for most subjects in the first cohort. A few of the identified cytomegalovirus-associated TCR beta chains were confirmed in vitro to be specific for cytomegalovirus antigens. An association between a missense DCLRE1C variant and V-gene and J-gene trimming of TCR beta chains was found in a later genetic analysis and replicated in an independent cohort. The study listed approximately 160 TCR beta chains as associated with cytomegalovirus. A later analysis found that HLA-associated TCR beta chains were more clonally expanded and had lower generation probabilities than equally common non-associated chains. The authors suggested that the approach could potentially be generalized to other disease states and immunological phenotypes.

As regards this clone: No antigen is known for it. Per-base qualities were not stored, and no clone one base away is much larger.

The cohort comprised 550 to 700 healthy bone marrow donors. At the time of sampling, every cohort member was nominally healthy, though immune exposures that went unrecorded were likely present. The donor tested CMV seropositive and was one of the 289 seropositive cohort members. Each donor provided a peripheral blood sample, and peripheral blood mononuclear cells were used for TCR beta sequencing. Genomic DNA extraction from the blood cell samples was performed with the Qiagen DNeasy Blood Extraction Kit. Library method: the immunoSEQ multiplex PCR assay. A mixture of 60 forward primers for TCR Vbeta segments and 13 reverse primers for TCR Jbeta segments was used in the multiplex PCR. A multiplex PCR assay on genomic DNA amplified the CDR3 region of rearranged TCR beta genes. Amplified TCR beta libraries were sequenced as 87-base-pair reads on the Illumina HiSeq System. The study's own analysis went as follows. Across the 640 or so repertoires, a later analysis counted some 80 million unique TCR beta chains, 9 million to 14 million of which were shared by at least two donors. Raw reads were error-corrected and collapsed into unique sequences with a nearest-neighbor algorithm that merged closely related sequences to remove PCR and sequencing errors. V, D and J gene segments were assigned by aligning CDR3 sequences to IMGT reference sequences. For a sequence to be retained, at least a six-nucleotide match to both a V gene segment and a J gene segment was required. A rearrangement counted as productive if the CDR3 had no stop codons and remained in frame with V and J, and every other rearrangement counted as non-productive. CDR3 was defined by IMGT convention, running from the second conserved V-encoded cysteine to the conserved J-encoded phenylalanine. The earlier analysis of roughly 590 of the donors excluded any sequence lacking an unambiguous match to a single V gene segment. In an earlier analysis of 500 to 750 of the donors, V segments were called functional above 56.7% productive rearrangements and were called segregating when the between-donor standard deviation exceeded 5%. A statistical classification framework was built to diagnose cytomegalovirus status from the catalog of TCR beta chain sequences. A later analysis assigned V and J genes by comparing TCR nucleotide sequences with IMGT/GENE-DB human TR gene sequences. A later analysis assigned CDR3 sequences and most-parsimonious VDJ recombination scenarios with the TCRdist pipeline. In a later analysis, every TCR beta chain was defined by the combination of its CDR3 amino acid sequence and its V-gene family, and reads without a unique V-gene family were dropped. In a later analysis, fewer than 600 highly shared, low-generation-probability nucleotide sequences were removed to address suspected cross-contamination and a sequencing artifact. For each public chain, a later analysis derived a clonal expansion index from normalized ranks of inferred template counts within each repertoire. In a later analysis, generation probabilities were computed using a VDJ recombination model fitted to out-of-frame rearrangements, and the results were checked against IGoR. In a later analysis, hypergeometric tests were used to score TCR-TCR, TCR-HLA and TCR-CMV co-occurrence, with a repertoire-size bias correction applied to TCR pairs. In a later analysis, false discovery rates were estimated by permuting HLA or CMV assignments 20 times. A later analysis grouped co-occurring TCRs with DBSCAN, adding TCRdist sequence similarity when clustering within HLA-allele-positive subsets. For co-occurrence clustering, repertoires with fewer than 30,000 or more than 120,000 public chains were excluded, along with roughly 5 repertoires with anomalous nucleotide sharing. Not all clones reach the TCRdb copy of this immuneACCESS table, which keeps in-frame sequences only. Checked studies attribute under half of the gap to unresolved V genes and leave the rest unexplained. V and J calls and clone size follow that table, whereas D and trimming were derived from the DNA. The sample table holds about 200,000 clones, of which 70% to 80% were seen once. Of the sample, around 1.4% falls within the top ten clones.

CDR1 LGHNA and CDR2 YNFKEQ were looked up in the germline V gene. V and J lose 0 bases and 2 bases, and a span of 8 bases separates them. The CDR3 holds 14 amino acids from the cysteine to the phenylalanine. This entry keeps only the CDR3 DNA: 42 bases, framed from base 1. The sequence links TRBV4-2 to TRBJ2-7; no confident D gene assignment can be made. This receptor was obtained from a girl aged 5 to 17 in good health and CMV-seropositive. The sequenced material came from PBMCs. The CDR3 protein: CASSQEGLAYEQYF. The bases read TGTGCCAGCAGCCAAGAAGGCCTAGCCTACGAGCAGTACTTC.